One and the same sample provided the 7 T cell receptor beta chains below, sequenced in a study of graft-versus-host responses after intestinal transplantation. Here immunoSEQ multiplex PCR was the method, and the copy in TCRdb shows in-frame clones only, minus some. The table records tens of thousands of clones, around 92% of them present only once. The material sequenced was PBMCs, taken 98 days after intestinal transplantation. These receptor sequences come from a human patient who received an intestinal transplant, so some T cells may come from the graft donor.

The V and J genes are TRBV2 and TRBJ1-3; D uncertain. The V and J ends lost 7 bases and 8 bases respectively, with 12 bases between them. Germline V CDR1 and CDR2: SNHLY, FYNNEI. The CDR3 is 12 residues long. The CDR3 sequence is CASKSGLHTIYF. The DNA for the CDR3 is TGTGCCAGCAAATCGGGGTTACACACCATATATTTT.

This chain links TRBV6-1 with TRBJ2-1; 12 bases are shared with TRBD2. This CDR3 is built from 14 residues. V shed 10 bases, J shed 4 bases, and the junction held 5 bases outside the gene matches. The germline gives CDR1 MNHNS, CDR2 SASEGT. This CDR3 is CATPGLAGYNEQFF. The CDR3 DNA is TGTGCCACCCCGGGACTAGCGGGTTACAATGAGCAGTTCTTC.

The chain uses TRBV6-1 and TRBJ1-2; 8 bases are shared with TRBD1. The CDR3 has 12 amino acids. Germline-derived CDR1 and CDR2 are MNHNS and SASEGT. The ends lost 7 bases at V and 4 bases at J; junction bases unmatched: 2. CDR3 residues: CASTTGGYGYTF. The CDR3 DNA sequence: TGTGCCAGCACCACAGGGGGCTATGGCTACACCTTC.

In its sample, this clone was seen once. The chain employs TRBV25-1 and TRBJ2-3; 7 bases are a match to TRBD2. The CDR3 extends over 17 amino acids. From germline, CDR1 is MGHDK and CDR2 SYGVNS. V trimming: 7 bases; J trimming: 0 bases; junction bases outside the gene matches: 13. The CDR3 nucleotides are TGTGCCAGCAACAAAGCGGGACGGCCATTTAGCACAGATACGCAGTATTTT. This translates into CASNKAGRPFSTDTQYF.

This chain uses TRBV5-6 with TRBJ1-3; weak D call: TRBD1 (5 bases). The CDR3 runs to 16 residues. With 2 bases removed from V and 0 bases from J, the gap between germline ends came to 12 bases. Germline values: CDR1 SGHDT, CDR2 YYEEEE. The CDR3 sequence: CASSFTDSRSGNTIYF. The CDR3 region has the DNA TGTGCCAGCAGCTTCACTGACAGTCGCTCTGGAAACACCATATATTTT.

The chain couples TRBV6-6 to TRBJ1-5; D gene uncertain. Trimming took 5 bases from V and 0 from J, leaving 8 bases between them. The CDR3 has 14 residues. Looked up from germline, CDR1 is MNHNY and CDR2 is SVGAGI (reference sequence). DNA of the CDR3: TGTGCCAGCAGTACAGATTATAGCAATCAGCCCCAGCATTTT. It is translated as CASSTDYSNQPQHF.

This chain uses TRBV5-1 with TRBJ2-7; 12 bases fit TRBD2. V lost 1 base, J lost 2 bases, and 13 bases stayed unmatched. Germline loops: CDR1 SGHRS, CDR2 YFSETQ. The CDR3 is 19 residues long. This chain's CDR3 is CASSLNGLAGLGLTYEQYF. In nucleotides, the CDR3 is TGCGCCAGCAGCTTGAACGGACTAGCGGGACTGGGGCTTACCTACGAGCAGTACTTC.